The T cell receptor beta chain described here comes from a study of blood T cell repertoires in COVID-19. The V end was cut by 5 bases, the J end by 0 bases, with 11 bases between. Germline V CDR1 and CDR2: ENHRY, SYGVKD. The CDR3 contains 14 residues. The method was immunoSEQ multiplex PCR; TCRdb's version includes in-frame clones alone and lacks a portion of them. The sample holds nearly 110,000 clones, under 85% seen once. The source of this sequence is a woman in her fifties or sixties with acute or convalescent COVID-19. V gene TRBV10-3 combines with J gene TRBJ2-7; weak D call: TRBD1 (5 bases). Material: peripheral blood. CDR3 DNA: TGTGCCATCAGTCAGGGTCTAAACTCCTACGAGCAGTACTTC. Its protein is CAISQGLNSYEQYF.